These 14 T cell receptor beta chains originate from one sample sequenced in a study of cytomegalovirus exposure and HLA in healthy donors. PCR amplification relied on 60 Vbeta primers (plus 13 Jbeta primers). Measured with immunoSEQ multiplex PCR; TCRdb has only the in-frame clones, and not every one. The sample carries around 100,000 clones, 55% to 80% recorded once. What was sequenced was PBMCs. These receptors all stem from a woman aged 25 to 39 in good health and CMV-seronegative.

The gene calls are TRBV19 and TRBJ1-1, with D perhaps matching TRBD1 (5 bases). Germline V gene sequence: CDR1 LNHDA, CDR2 SQIVND (reference sequence). The CDR3 runs 14 residues. The V end lost 2 bases, the J end lost 5 bases, and 12 bases lay between the germline ends. The CDR3 loop is CASSISGDWTEAFF. DNA for the CDR3: TGTGCCAGTAGTATATCGGGGGATTGGACTGAAGCTTTCTTT. The whole variable domain, remainder taken from reference TRBV19 and TRBJ1-1, is DGGITQSPKYLFRKEGQNVTLSCEQNLNHDAMYWYRQDPGQGLRLIYYSQIVNDFQKGDIAEGYSVSREKKESFPLTVTSAQKNPTAFYLCASSISGDWTEAFFGQGTRLTVV.

This clone was seen only a few times. The J gene is TRBJ2-5, the V gene TRBV7-2; D may be TRBD2 (6 bases). CDR1 is SGHTA, CDR2 FQGNSA, per germline. This CDR3 has 14 residues. V lost 1 base, J lost 7 bases, and 13 bases lay in between. The CDR3 DNA sequence: TGTGCCAGCAGCTTAGTGGGGGGAGTATCGACCCAGTACTTC. It encodes CASSLVGGVSTQYF. Looking up the rest from reference TRBV7-2 and TRBJ2-5 gives the full variable domain: GAGVSQSPSNKVTEKGKDVELRCDPISGHTALYWYRQSLGQGLEFLIYFQGNSAPDKSGLPSDRFSAERTGGSVSTLTIQRTQQEDSAVYLCASSLVGGVSTQYFGPGTRLLVL.

This chain connects TRBV5-1 to TRBJ1-3, with D possibly matching TRBD1 (5 bases). Looked up from germline, CDR1 is SGHRS and CDR2 is YFSETQ. Trimming stripped 1 base from V and 0 bases from J, with 11 bases between. This CDR3 has 16 amino acids. CDR3 nucleotide sequence: TGCGCCAGCAGCTTGTCCGAGACAGTCTCTGGAAACACCATATATTTT. Translating it yields CASSLSETVSGNTIYF.

In this sample, this clone turned up a few times. The chain combines TRBV4-3 with TRBJ1-2; tentatively, D is TRBD1 (6 bases). The CDR3 is made up of 17 amino acids. The germline CDR1 and CDR2 sequences are LGHNA and YSLEER. With 1 base removed from V and 2 bases from J, the gap between germline ends came to 17 bases. The CDR3 DNA reads TGCGCCAGCAGCCAAGTAAGGGGGGCGGGGGGAAACTATGGCTACACCTTC. Translated, it gives CASSQVRGAGGNYGYTF.

The CDR3 DNA is TGTGCCAGCAGCTTTAACGGGGGGTACGAGCAGTACTTC. Its protein product is CASSFNGGYEQYF. The chain joins TRBV7-2 to TRBJ2-7; 7 nucleotides line up with TRBD2. The CDR3 has 13 residues. J lost 4 bases, V lost 3 bases, and 3 bases had no gene match. Germline V CDR1 and CDR2: SGHTA, FQGNSA. Drawing the rest from reference TRBV7-2 and TRBJ2-7, the complete variable domain is GAGVSQSPSNKVTEKGKDVELRCDPISGHTALYWYRQSLGQGLEFLIYFQGNSAPDKSGLPSDRFSAERTGGSVSTLTIQRTQQEDSAVYLCASSFNGGYEQYFGPGTRLTVT.

The rearrangement links TRBV28 to TRBJ1-5; perhaps TRBD1 as D (5 bases). The CDR3 contains 14 residues. Trimming cost V 0 bases and J 5 bases, with 8 bases left between them. Germline V gives CDR1 MDHEN, CDR2 SYDVKM. The CDR3 loop is CASSLWQGDQPQHF. CDR3 DNA sequence: TGTGCCAGCAGTTTATGGCAGGGCGATCAGCCCCAGCATTTT. Combining the CDR3 with reference TRBV28 and TRBJ1-5 gives the whole variable domain DVKVTQSSRYLVKRTGEKVFLECVQDMDHENMFWYRQDPGLGLRLIYFSYDVKMKEKGDIPEGYSVSREKKERFSLILESASTNQTSMYLCASSLWQGDQPQHFGDGTRLSIL.

The chain joins TRBV6-5 to TRBJ1-6; 7 bases are a match to TRBD1. Trimming took 0 bases from V and 9 from J; bases not matched to a gene: 5. CDR1 and CDR2 from the germline V gene are MNHEY and SVGAGI. CDR3 length: 15 amino acids. CDR3 loop: CASSYSEGGGSPLHF. CDR3 bases: TGTGCCAGCAGTTACTCTGAAGGGGGCGGTTCACCCCTCCACTTT.

The chain couples TRBV5-1 to TRBJ2-1; TRBD2 matches at 13 bases. In germline, CDR1 is SGHRS, CDR2 YFSETQ. V was clipped by 1 base and J by 7 bases; unmatched bases: 5. The CDR3 is made up of 16 amino acids. In nucleotides, the CDR3 is TGCGCCAGCAGCTTGACCTGGACTAGCGGGAGTAATGAGCAGTTCTTC. It yields the protein CASSLTWTSGSNEQFF.

CDR3 residues: CASSLETVNYGYTF. The DNA of the CDR3 is TGTGCCAGCAGTTTAGAGACAGTTAACTATGGCTACACCTTC. The genes are TRBV28 and TRBJ1-2, with TRBD1 as a possible D gene (5 bases). This CDR3 is built from 14 residues. Germline-derived CDR1 and CDR2 are MDHEN and SYDVKM. V lost 2 bases, J lost 1 base, and 8 bases lay in between.

This clone is a singleton in its sample. The chain carries TRBV7-2 and TRBJ2-5; the D is unclear. The V end was cut by 0 bases, the J end by 0 bases, with 5 bases between. From germline, CDR1 is SGHTA and CDR2 FQGNSA. The CDR3 is made up of 14 amino acids. The CDR3 DNA reads as TGTGCCAGCAGCTTAGCCTACTACCAAGAGACCCAGTACTTC. Protein sequence: CASSLAYYQETQYF.

This clone has only a few counts. The V and J genes are TRBV6-1 and TRBJ1-6; D gene uncertain. The CDR3 is 15 residues long. The germline CDR1 and CDR2 sequences are MNHNS and SASEGT. Trimming removed 4 bases from V and 7 bases from J, with 14 bases in between. In DNA form, the CDR3 reads TGTGCCAGCAGTGTTTCTGGCGGATTCAATTCACCCCTCCACTTT. As protein: CASSVSGGFNSPLHF.

The CDR3 region is CASSRGVGDEQYF. CDR3 nucleotide sequence: TGTGCCAGCAGCCGGGGGGTGGGGGACGAGCAGTACTTC. The chain joins TRBV9 to TRBJ2-7; 7 bases are a match to TRBD2. CDR3 size: 13 residues. The J segment lost 5 bases and the V segment lost 4 bases, leaving 6 bases of the junction unmatched. Looked up from germline, CDR1 is SGDLS and CDR2 is YYNGEE. The complete variable domain, with remaining parts taken from reference TRBV9 and TRBJ2-7, reads DSGVTQTPKHLITATGQRVTLRCSPRSGDLSVYWYQQSLDQGLQFLIQYYNGEERAKGNILERFSAQQFPDLHSELNLSSLELGDSALYFCASSRGVGDEQYFGPGTRLTVT.

This clone was recorded once. The V and J genes are TRBV2 and TRBJ2-7, with D possibly being TRBD2 (6 bases). The CDR3 has 12 amino acids. In germline, CDR1 is SNHLY, CDR2 FYNNEI. V gave up 9 bases and J gave up 2 bases, with 11 bases separating them. The CDR3 sequence: CASTTGAYEQYF. Here the CDR3 DNA reads TGTGCCAGTACTACGGGGGCCTACGAGCAGTACTTC.

This clone has only one observation. V usage is TRBV2 and J usage is TRBJ1-2; perhaps TRBD1 as D (5 bases). V lost 8 bases to trimming and J lost 7 bases, with 17 bases between them. Germline-derived CDR1 and CDR2 are SNHLY and FYNNEI. This CDR3 comprises 13 residues. CDR3 in amino acids: CASGRDGEFGYTF. CDR3 DNA: TGTGCCAGCGGGCGGGACGGTGAGTTTGGCTACACCTTC.